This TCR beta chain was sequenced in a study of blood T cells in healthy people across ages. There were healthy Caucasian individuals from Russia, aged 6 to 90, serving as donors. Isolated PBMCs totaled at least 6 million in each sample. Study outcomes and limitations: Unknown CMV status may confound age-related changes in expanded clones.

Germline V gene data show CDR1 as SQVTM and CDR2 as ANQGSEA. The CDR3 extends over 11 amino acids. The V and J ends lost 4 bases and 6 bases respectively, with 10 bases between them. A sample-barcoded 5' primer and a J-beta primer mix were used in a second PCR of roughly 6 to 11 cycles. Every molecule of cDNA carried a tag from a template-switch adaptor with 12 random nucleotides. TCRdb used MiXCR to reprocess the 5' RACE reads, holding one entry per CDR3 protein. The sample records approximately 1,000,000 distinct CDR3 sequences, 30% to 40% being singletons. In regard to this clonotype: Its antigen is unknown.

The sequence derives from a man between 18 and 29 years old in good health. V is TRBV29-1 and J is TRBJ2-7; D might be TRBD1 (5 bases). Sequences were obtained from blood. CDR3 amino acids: CSVGKGPEQYF. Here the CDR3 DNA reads TGCAGCGTTGGGAAGGGGCCCGAGCAGTACTTC.